This entry features one T cell receptor beta chain sequence. Its antigen is currently unknown. Germline assignment: CDR1 SGHAT and CDR2 FQNNGV. There are 16 residues in the CDR3. V gave up 5 bases and J gave up 0 bases; unmatched junction bases: 6. This sample was taken from a study of cytomegalovirus exposure and HLA in healthy donors. Study details: An earlier analysis found fewer than 140 million unique TCR beta sequences from 200 million or so T cells. General study results and limits: Later analysis associated a missense DCLRE1C variant with TCR beta V- and J-gene trimming. Researchers counted about 150 TCR beta chains as cytomegalovirus-associated.

The primer mix had 60 Vbeta and 13 Jbeta primers. Here immunoSEQ multiplex PCR was the method, and the copy in TCRdb shows in-frame clones only, minus some. In the table there are some 89,000 clones, about two thirds of which are singletons. The rearrangement uses TRBV11-2 and TRBJ2-2; 7 bases align to TRBD1. Specimen: PBMCs. This TCR came from a man between 60 and 75 years old in good health and CMV-seronegative. CDR3 DNA sequence: TGTGCCAGCAGCATCCAGACAGGGACGAACACCGGGGAGCTGTTTTTT. This sequence encodes CASSIQTGTNTGELFF.